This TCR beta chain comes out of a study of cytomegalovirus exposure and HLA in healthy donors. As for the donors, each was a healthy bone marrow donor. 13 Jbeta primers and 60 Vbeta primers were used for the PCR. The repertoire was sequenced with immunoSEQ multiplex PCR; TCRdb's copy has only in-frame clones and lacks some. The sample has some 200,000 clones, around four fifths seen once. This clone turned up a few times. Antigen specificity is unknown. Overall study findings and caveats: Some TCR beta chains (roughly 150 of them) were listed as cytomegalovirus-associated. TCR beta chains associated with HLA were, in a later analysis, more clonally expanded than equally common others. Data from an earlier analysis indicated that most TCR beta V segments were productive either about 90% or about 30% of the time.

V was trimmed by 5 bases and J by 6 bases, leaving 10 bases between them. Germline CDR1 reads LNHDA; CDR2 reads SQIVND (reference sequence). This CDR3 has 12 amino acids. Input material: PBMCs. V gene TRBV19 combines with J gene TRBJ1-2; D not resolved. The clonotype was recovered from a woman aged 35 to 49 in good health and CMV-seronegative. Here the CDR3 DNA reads TGTGCCAGTAGTCTTCCCGCGGATGGCTACACCTTC. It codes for CASSLPADGYTF.